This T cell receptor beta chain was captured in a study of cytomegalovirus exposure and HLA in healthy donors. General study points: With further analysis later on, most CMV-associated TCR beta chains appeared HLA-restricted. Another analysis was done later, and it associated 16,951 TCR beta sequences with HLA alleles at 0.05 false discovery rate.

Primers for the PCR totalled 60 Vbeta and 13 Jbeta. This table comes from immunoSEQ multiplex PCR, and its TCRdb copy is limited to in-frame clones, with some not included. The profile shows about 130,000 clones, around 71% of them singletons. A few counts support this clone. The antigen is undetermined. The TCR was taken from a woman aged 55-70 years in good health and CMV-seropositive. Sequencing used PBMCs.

CDR3 residues: CASSYSQNTEAFF. The CDR3 DNA reads as TGTGCCAGCAGTTACAGCCAGAACACTGAAGCTTTCTTT. This chain uses TRBV6-5 with TRBJ1-1; D not resolved. The CDR3 is 13 amino acids. V lost 2 bases and J lost 1, with 5 bases in between. Germline values: CDR1 MNHEY, CDR2 SVGAGI.